This passage covers 29 T cell receptor beta chains from one sample sequenced in a study of T cell changes during pregnancy in multiple sclerosis. This table comes from immunoSEQ multiplex PCR, and its TCRdb copy is limited to in-frame clones, with some not included. Of some 40,000 clones in the sample, 90% to 95% were seen once. The specimen was CD8+ T cells from peripheral blood mononuclear cells, collected in the third trimester of pregnancy. These receptor sequences come from a female donor with multiple sclerosis, enrolled in a pregnancy study.

The chain couples TRBV13 to TRBJ2-4, with D possibly matching TRBD2 (6 bases). Germline assignment: CDR1 PRHDT and CDR2 FYEKMQ (reference sequence). The CDR3 consists of 15 residues. The V and J ends lost 0 bases and 4 bases respectively, with 10 bases between them. The CDR3 nucleotides are TGTGCCAGCAGCTTAGGCCGGGGGTGGAAAAACATTCAGTACTTC. It is translated as CASSLGRGWKNIQYF.

This clone is labeled medium-sized (0.01 to 0.1%). This chain joins TRBV18 and TRBJ2-2; D is perhaps TRBD1 (5 bases). The germline V gene has CDR1 KGHSH and CDR2 LQKENI. CDR3 size: 15 residues. V was clipped by 8 bases and J by 0 bases, with 13 bases between them. CDR3 sequence: CASHRQPANTGELFF. In DNA, the CDR3 is TGTGCCAGCCATCGACAGCCCGCGAACACCGGGGAGCTGTTTTTT.

V and J are TRBV4-1 and TRBJ1-2; D is undetermined. Trimming left V 3 bases short and J 8 bases short, with 22 bases between. This CDR3 has 16 residues. Germline V gene lookup returns CDR1 MGHRA and CDR2 YSYEKL. The CDR3 sequence: CASSHEAGALGVGYTF. In nucleotides, the CDR3 is TGCGCCAGCAGCCACGAAGCAGGTGCCCTTGGTGTCGGCTACACCTTC.

The V gene is TRBV6-4, the J gene TRBJ2-2; D may be TRBD2 (6 bases). The CDR3 runs 15 residues. Germline V gene data show CDR1 as MRHNA and CDR2 as SNTAGT. V was trimmed by 3 bases and J by 7 bases, leaving 15 bases between them. The CDR3 region has the DNA TGTGCCAGCAGTGAATCGGCGGGAAACGTCGGGGAGCTGTTTTTT. This sequence encodes CASSESAGNVGELFF.

This sequence joins TRBV19 and TRBJ2-1, with a possible D match to TRBD1 (5 bases). From germline, CDR1 is LNHDA and CDR2 SQIVND (reference sequence). With 7 bases removed from V and 6 bases from J, the gap between germline ends came to 16 bases. The CDR3 runs 14 residues. CDR3 in DNA: TGTGCCAGTACCGGGCAGGGCGTGAGCAATGAGCAGTTCTTC. It codes for CASTGQGVSNEQFF.

The rearrangement links TRBV29-1 to TRBJ2-5, with TRBD2 matching over 10 bases. CDR1 and CDR2 from the germline V gene are SQVTM and ANQGSEA. The CDR3 runs 14 residues. V dropped 2 bases and J dropped 5; count of bases not matched to a gene: 5. The CDR3 nucleotides read TGCAGCGTTGAACTAGCGGGGGAGGGGGAGACCCAGTACTTC. Translation gives CSVELAGEGETQYF.

This chain links TRBV5-1 with TRBJ2-2, with TRBD2 as a possible D gene (6 bases). The V gene's germline CDR1 is SGHRS and CDR2 YFSETQ. V dropped 2 bases and J dropped 5 bases, with 16 bases sitting between them. This CDR3 region has 16 residues. CDR3: CASSFGPGGETGELFF. The CDR3 DNA sequence: TGCGCCAGCAGCTTCGGGCCCGGGGGAGAAACCGGGGAGCTGTTTTTT.

V and J are TRBV15 and TRBJ1-3, with TRBD1 matching 8 bases. V lost 5 bases, J lost 0 bases, and 3 bases stayed unmatched. This CDR3 has 15 amino acids. The germline V gene has CDR1 LNHNV and CDR2 YYDKDF (reference sequence). The CDR3 sequence is CATSWTGSSGNTIYF. In DNA form, the CDR3 reads TGTGCCACCAGCTGGACAGGGAGCTCTGGAAACACCATATATTTT.

This clone was detected once. The chain has TRBV18 and TRBJ2-5; D might be TRBD1 (5 bases). The CDR3 loop spans 13 amino acids. Germline CDR1 and CDR2: KGHSH and LQKENI. Between the trimmed V and J ends, which lost 3 bases and 5 bases, there was a span of 10 bases. This CDR3 is CASSPFPGETQYF. CDR3 DNA: TGTGCCAGCTCACCCTTCCCAGGGGAGACCCAGTACTTC.

This chain links TRBV6-5 with TRBJ2-2, with 12 bases lining up with TRBD1. CDR3 length equals 15 residues. The J segment lost 6 bases and the V segment lost 5 bases, leaving 4 bases of the junction unmatched. In germline, CDR1 is MNHEY, CDR2 SVGAGI. The CDR3 sequence: CASSRDRGPSGELFF. DNA of the CDR3: TGTGCCAGCAGTAGGGACAGGGGGCCTTCCGGGGAGCTGTTTTTT.

The chain is built from TRBV2 and TRBJ2-2, with 9 nucleotides matching TRBD1. The CDR3 sequence is 16 residues long. CDR1 is SNHLY and CDR2 is FYNNEI in the germline V gene. Unmatched junction bases numbered 11, after V lost 7 bases and J lost 5 bases. DNA of the CDR3: TGTGCCAGCAATGATGGGACAGGGTTACTAACCGGGGAGCTGTTTTTT. This codes for CASNDGTGLLTGELFF. Full variable domain (outside the CDR3, taken from reference TRBV2 and TRBJ2-2): EPEVTQTPSHQVTQMGQEVILRCVPISNHLYFYWYRQILGQKVEFLVSFYNNEISEKSEIFDDQFSVERPDGSNFTLKIRSTKLEDSAMYFCASNDGTGLLTGELFFGEGSRLTVL.

The genes are TRBV13 and TRBJ2-3, with 13 positions matching TRBD2. The CDR3 contains 15 residues. The V gene end was trimmed by 5 bases and the J gene end by 7 bases; junction bases not matched to a gene: 6. Germline values: CDR1 PRHDT, CDR2 FYEKMQ (reference sequence). The CDR3: CASSRGLAGVNTQYF. DNA for the CDR3: TGTGCCAGCAGCAGAGGACTAGCGGGGGTCAATACGCAGTATTTT.

The rearrangement links TRBV6-5 to TRBJ2-5; 12 bases are shared with TRBD2. This CDR3 region has 15 residues. The germline V gene has CDR1 MNHEY and CDR2 SVGAGI. J was trimmed by 4 bases and V by 6 bases; bases with no gene match: 6. The CDR3 is CASSLGLAGIETQYF. The DNA of the CDR3 is TGTGCCAGCAGCCTAGGACTAGCGGGGATAGAGACCCAGTACTTC.

The V call is TRBV7-6, the J call TRBJ1-4; D is unclear. Germline CDR1 reads SGHVS; CDR2 reads FNYEAQ. V lost 2 bases, J lost 5 bases, and 12 bases lay in between. The CDR3 spans 15 residues. In DNA, the CDR3 is TGTGCCAGCAGCTTAAGTGGGCGCACAAATGAAAAACTGTTTTTT. Translated, it gives CASSLSGRTNEKLFF.

The V gene is TRBV9, the J gene TRBJ1-2, with 9 bases fitting TRBD1. Germline assignment: CDR1 SGDLS and CDR2 YYNGEE. The J segment lost 6 bases and the V segment lost 4 bases, leaving 13 bases of the junction unmatched. The length of the CDR3 is 16 residues. CDR3 coding DNA: TGTGCCAGCAGCTTGCCGGGACAGGGCGCGAGGGATGGCTACACCTTC. As protein: CASSLPGQGARDGYTF. The full variable domain, completed using reference TRBV9 and TRBJ1-2, is DSGVTQTPKHLITATGQRVTLRCSPRSGDLSVYWYQQSLDQGLQFLIQYYNGEERAKGNILERFSAQQFPDLHSELNLSSLELGDSALYFCASSLPGQGARDGYTFGSGTRLTVV.

V and J are TRBV4-2 and TRBJ2-3; TRBD2 is a possible D gene (5 bases). Germline CDR1 and CDR2: LGHNA and YNFKEQ. CDR3 size: 15 residues. The V end lost 2 bases, the J end lost 4 bases, and 13 bases lay between the germline ends. The CDR3 reads CASSQQQLDADTQYF. The CDR3 region has the DNA TGTGCCAGCAGCCAACAGCAACTAGACGCAGATACGCAGTATTTT.

This chain connects TRBV9 to TRBJ2-5; 9 bases are a match to TRBD2. Germline V gene sequence: CDR1 SGDLS, CDR2 YYNGEE. V lost 2 bases and J lost 1; bases outside the gene matches: 6. The CDR3 runs 16 residues. DNA for the CDR3: TGTGCCAGCAGCGTTTCAGCGGGGGGCATCCAAGAGACCCAGTACTTC. This codes for CASSVSAGGIQETQYF.

V usage is TRBV5-1 and J usage is TRBJ2-7; 14 bases agree with TRBD2. This CDR3 comprises 17 residues. J was trimmed by 3 bases and V by 0 bases; bases with no gene match: 5. Germline lookup yields CDR1 SGHRS and CDR2 YFSETQ. CDR3 amino acids: CASSLEGLAGVFYEQYF. CDR3 in DNA: TGCGCCAGCAGCTTGGAGGGACTAGCGGGGGTATTCTACGAGCAGTACTTC. Using reference TRBV5-1 and TRBJ2-7 for the parts outside the CDR3, the full variable domain is KAGVTQTPRYLIKTRGQQVTLSCSPISGHRSVSWYQQTPGQGLQFLFEYFSETQRNKGNFPGRFSGRQFSNSRSEMNVSTLELGDSALYLCASSLEGLAGVFYEQYFGPGTRLTVT.

The gene calls are TRBV2 and TRBJ2-4; 9 nucleotides match TRBD2. The CDR3 contains 16 residues. With 0 bases clipped from V and 9 bases from J, the junction kept 9 bases outside the gene matches. Germline V CDR1 and CDR2: SNHLY, FYNNEI. DNA of the CDR3: TGTGCCAGCAGTGAAGCGCGGGAGGGTGGTTTGGGCATTCAGTACTTC. It codes for CASSEAREGGLGIQYF. Looking up the rest from reference TRBV2 and TRBJ2-4 gives the full variable domain: EPEVTQTPSHQVTQMGQEVILRCVPISNHLYFYWYRQILGQKVEFLVSFYNNEISEKSEIFDDQFSVERPDGSNFTLKIRSTKLEDSAMYFCASSEAREGGLGIQYFGAGTRLSVL.

This chain joins TRBV10-3 and TRBJ2-2; the match to TRBD1 covers 8 bases. Germline trimming cut 0 bases from V and 4 bases from J; bases unmatched to any gene: 4. Germline assignment: CDR1 ENHRY and CDR2 SYGVKD. The CDR3 contains 16 residues. This CDR3 reads CAISESQTGVTGELFF. As DNA, the CDR3 is TGTGCCATCAGTGAGTCCCAGACAGGGGTCACCGGGGAGCTGTTTTTT.

The chain's CDR3 is CASSLGFSNEQFF. In DNA, the CDR3 is TGTGCCAGCAGCTTAGGCTTTAGTAATGAGCAGTTCTTC. The chain employs TRBV7-2 and TRBJ2-1; D is undetermined. The CDR3 sequence is 13 residues long. The germline V gene has CDR1 SGHTA and CDR2 FQGNSA. With 1 base removed from V and 7 bases from J, the gap between germline ends came to 8 bases. Filled out from reference TRBV7-2 and TRBJ2-1, the complete variable domain reads GAGVSQSPSNKVTEKGKDVELRCDPISGHTALYWYRQSLGQGLEFLIYFQGNSAPDKSGLPSDRFSAERTGGSVSTLTIQRTQQEDSAVYLCASSLGFSNEQFFGPGTRLTVL.

V is TRBV4-1 and J is TRBJ1-6; 9 bases fit TRBD1. The ends lost 6 bases at V and 6 bases at J; junction bases unmatched: 15. The CDR3 runs 18 residues. Germline lookup yields CDR1 MGHRA and CDR2 YSYEKL. The CDR3 region is CASSPSTGGGGFNSPLHF. The CDR3 DNA is TGCGCCAGCAGTCCTAGCACAGGGGGCGGGGGGTTTAATTCACCCCTCCACTTT.

The CDR3 region has the DNA TGTGCCAGCAAAAAACCGGGACTAGCGACAGATACGCAGTATTTT. Encoded protein: CASKKPGLATDTQYF. V gene TRBV6-1 combines with J gene TRBJ2-3; 10 nucleotides match TRBD2. This CDR3 has 15 residues. The germline CDR1 and CDR2 sequences are MNHNS and SASEGT. V dropped 7 bases and J dropped 3; count of bases not matched to a gene: 7.

The J gene is TRBJ1-4, the V gene TRBV19; D may be TRBD1 (5 bases). Germline V CDR1 and CDR2: LNHDA, SQIVND (reference sequence). The CDR3 is 15 amino acids. Trimming removed 5 bases at V and 3 bases at J, with 13 bases between. CDR3 nucleotide sequence: TGTGCCAGTAGTCCATCAGGGTCGGCTAATGAAAAACTGTTTTTT. Translation: CASSPSGSANEKLFF.

The chain employs TRBV27 and TRBJ2-7; the D is unclear. The CDR3 runs to 11 residues. V shed 8 bases and J shed 4 bases, with 9 bases lying between them. The germline V gene has CDR1 MNHEY and CDR2 SMNVEV (reference sequence). In DNA form, the CDR3 reads TGTGCCAGCCAGCACGGGTACGAGCAGTACTTC. Its translation: CASQHGYEQYF.

V gene TRBV13 combines with J gene TRBJ2-3; D not certain. The CDR3 covers 12 residues. Germline lookup yields CDR1 PRHDT and CDR2 FYEKMQ (reference sequence). V was shortened by 5 bases and J by 5 bases, with 8 bases between the two germline ends. The CDR3 nucleotides are TGTGCCAGCAGCCATGGGCGAGATACGCAGTATTTT. Protein product: CASSHGRDTQYF.

This clone was observed once. The chain uses TRBV4-2 and TRBJ2-1, with 8 nucleotides matching TRBD2. The CDR3 runs to 17 residues. Germline CDR1 reads LGHNA; CDR2 reads YNFKEQ. J gave up 4 bases and V 0 bases, and 8 bases lay outside the gene matches. The CDR3 DNA sequence: TGTGCCAGCAGCCAAGATGGGGACGGGGGGGCATACAATGAGCAGTTCTTC. Its protein product is CASSQDGDGGAYNEQFF.

V is TRBV6-5 and J is TRBJ1-2; D is unclear. The V gene lost 0 bases and the J gene lost 3 bases, with 11 bases spanning the gap. Germline V CDR1 and CDR2: MNHEY, SVGAGI. This CDR3 is 15 amino acids long. The CDR3 here is CASSYSAEGDYGYTF. The CDR3 DNA follows: TGTGCCAGCAGTTACTCGGCAGAGGGCGACTATGGCTACACCTTC.

This chain joins TRBV30 and TRBJ2-7; perhaps TRBD1 as D (5 bases). Per the germline V gene, CDR1 is GTSNPN and CDR2 is SVGIG (reference sequence). Between the trimmed V and J ends, which lost 0 bases and 3 bases, there was a span of 9 bases. The CDR3 loop spans 13 amino acids. CDR3 sequence (DNA): TGTGCCTGGAGTGTACGTCAGGGCTACGAGCAGTACTTC. It codes for CAWSVRQGYEQYF.